This is a list of T cell receptor beta chains from one sample in a study of radiation and T cells in renal cell carcinoma. Repertoires were generated with immunoSEQ multiplex PCR, while TCRdb's copy carries only in-frame clones and drops some. Here the sample spans some 76,000 clones, about 81% being singletons. The sequencing used blood, collected from a patient whose treatment included radiotherapy and nephrectomy. The origin of the receptors is a man between 60 and 75 years old with renal cell carcinoma. Both conserved end residues are part of each CDR3. A D gene is named only where the DNA matches it firmly. Some rows have no size entry. The others give once, few or many, or a class for an expanded clone.

V gene: TRBV25-1
D gene: TRBD1
CDR3 length: 15
clone size: once
J gene: TRBJ1-2
CDR3 protein: CASSEYRDSNYGYTF
CDR3 DNA: TGTGCCAGCAGTGAATATAGGGACAGCAACTATGGCTACACCTTC

V gene: TRBV27
D gene: NA
CDR3 length: 13
clone size: NA
J gene: TRBJ1-1
CDR3 protein: CASSLGGWTEAFF
CDR3 DNA: TGTGCCAGCAGCTTAGGGGGATGGACTGAAGCTTTCTTT

V gene: TRBV5-6
D gene: NA
CDR3 length: 14
clone size: few
J gene: TRBJ1-2
CDR3 protein: CASSFGGRFYGYTF
CDR3 DNA: TGTGCCAGCAGCTTTGGGGGGCGCTTCTATGGCTACACCTTC

V gene: TRBV7-9
D gene: NA
CDR3 length: 15
clone size: NA
J gene: TRBJ2-5
CDR3 protein: CASSLERVSYETQYF
CDR3 DNA: TGTGCCAGCAGCTTAGAGCGTGTATCTTATGAGACCCAGTACTTC

V gene: TRBV20-1
D gene: NA
CDR3 length: 11
clone size: few
J gene: TRBJ2-7
CDR3 protein: CSADSSYERYF
CDR3 DNA: TGCAGTGCGGACAGCTCCTACGAGAGGTACTTC

V gene: TRBV20-1
D gene: NA
CDR3 length: 11
clone size: NA
J gene: TRBJ2-1
CDR3 protein: CSARRGFEQFF
CDR3 DNA: TGCAGTGCCAGGAGAGGTTTTGAGCAGTTCTTC

V gene: TRBV4-3
D gene: NA
CDR3 length: 13
clone size: NA
J gene: TRBJ1-1
CDR3 protein: CASSQSGATEAFF
CDR3 DNA: TGCGCCAGCAGCCAAAGCGGGGCGACTGAAGCTTTCTTT

V gene: TRBV11-2
D gene: TRBD2
CDR3 length: 16
clone size: NA
J gene: TRBJ2-1
CDR3 protein: CASSLALAGGWNEQFF
CDR3 DNA: TGTGCCAGCAGCTTAGCTCTAGCGGGAGGCTGGAATGAGCAGTTCTTC

V gene: TRBV7-2
D gene: TRBD1
CDR3 length: 17
clone size: NA
J gene: TRBJ2-3
CDR3 protein: CASSQRTGAGSTDTQYF
CDR3 DNA: TGTGCCAGCAGCCAAAGGACAGGGGCTGGTAGCACAGATACGCAGTATTTT

V gene: TRBV28
D gene: TRBD1
CDR3 length: 14
clone size: NA
J gene: TRBJ1-1
CDR3 protein: CASTRQGRGTEAFF
CDR3 DNA: TGTGCCAGCACCCGACAGGGAAGGGGCACTGAAGCTTTCTTT

V gene: TRBV2
D gene: NA
CDR3 length: 14
clone size: NA
J gene: TRBJ2-7
CDR3 protein: CASSERRRSYEQYF
CDR3 DNA: TGTGCCAGCAGTGAGCGGAGAAGAAGCTACGAGCAGTACTTC

V gene: TRBV27
D gene: NA
CDR3 length: 15
clone size: NA
J gene: TRBJ1-3
CDR3 protein: CASSFTGSSGNTIYF
CDR3 DNA: TGTGCCAGCAGTTTCACAGGGAGCTCTGGAAACACCATATATTTT

V gene: TRBV4-2
D gene: NA
CDR3 length: 16
clone size: few
J gene: TRBJ1-4
CDR3 protein: CASSQPRTPTNEKLFF
CDR3 DNA: TGTGCCAGCAGCCAACCGCGGACACCAACTAATGAAAAACTGTTTTTT

V gene: TRBV29-1
D gene: TRBD1
CDR3 length: 14
clone size: NA
J gene: TRBJ2-3
CDR3 protein: CSGGQGAATDTQYF
CDR3 DNA: TGCAGCGGCGGACAGGGGGCCGCCACAGATACGCAGTATTTT

V gene: TRBV5-1
D gene: TRBD2
CDR3 length: 16
clone size: NA
J gene: TRBJ2-7
CDR3 protein: CASSLDSLAPTYEQYF
CDR3 DNA: TGCGCCAGCAGCTTGGACTCACTAGCGCCTACCTACGAGCAGTACTTC

V gene: TRBV7-9
D gene: TRBD1
CDR3 length: 17
clone size: NA
J gene: TRBJ2-3
CDR3 protein: CASSLWMGQGITDTQYF
CDR3 DNA: TGTGCCAGCAGCCTCTGGATGGGACAGGGTATTACAGATACGCAGTATTTT

V gene: TRBV19
D gene: NA
CDR3 length: 15
clone size: NA
J gene: TRBJ2-1
CDR3 protein: CASSMGVAKYNEQFF
CDR3 DNA: TGTGCCAGTAGTATGGGGGTAGCGAAGTACAATGAGCAGTTCTTC

V gene: TRBV27
D gene: TRBD2
CDR3 length: 16
clone size: NA
J gene: TRBJ2-5
CDR3 protein: CASSLRAGGPIETQYF
CDR3 DNA: TGTGCCAGCAGTTTAAGAGCGGGAGGGCCGATCGAGACCCAGTACTTC

V gene: TRBV6-1
D gene: NA
CDR3 length: 13
clone size: once
J gene: TRBJ2-1
CDR3 protein: CASSEIIYNEQFF
CDR3 DNA: TGTGCCAGCAGTGAAATCATCTACAATGAGCAGTTCTTC

V gene: TRBV6-1
D gene: NA
CDR3 length: 12
clone size: few
J gene: TRBJ2-5
CDR3 protein: CASARGPETQYF
CDR3 DNA: TGTGCCAGCGCTAGAGGGCCGGAGACCCAGTACTTC

V gene: TRBV4-1
D gene: NA
CDR3 length: 13
clone size: NA
J gene: TRBJ1-3
CDR3 protein: CASSQVLGNTIYF
CDR3 DNA: TGCGCCAGCAGCCAAGTGTTGGGAAACACCATATATTTT

V gene: TRBV5-5
D gene: TRBD1
CDR3 length: 16
clone size: NA
J gene: TRBJ2-3
CDR3 protein: CASSRLQGDRTDTQYF
CDR3 DNA: TGTGCCAGCAGCAGGCTACAGGGGGACCGCACAGATACGCAGTATTTT

V gene: TRBV6-5
D gene: TRBD1
CDR3 length: 15
clone size: NA
J gene: TRBJ1-2
CDR3 protein: CASSYGGQGNYGYTF
CDR3 DNA: TGTGCCAGCAGTTACGGGGGACAGGGAAACTATGGCTACACCTTC

V gene: TRBV11-2
D gene: NA
CDR3 length: 14
clone size: NA
J gene: TRBJ2-6
CDR3 protein: CASSLYPGANVLTF
CDR3 DNA: TGTGCCAGCAGCTTATATCCAGGGGCCAACGTCCTGACTTTC

V gene: TRBV10-3
D gene: NA
CDR3 length: 13
clone size: NA
J gene: TRBJ1-2
CDR3 protein: CAIMGAGNYGYTF
CDR3 DNA: TGTGCCATCATGGGGGCAGGGAACTATGGCTACACCTTC

V gene: TRBV19
D gene: NA
CDR3 length: 17
clone size: NA
J gene: TRBJ2-1
CDR3 protein: CASSGGGWLSSYNEQFF
CDR3 DNA: TGTGCCAGTAGTGGGGGCGGATGGCTAAGCTCCTACAATGAGCAGTTCTTC

V gene: TRBV5-4
D gene: NA
CDR3 length: 13
clone size: NA
J gene: TRBJ2-5
CDR3 protein: CASNLPSEETQYF
CDR3 DNA: TGTGCCAGCAATTTACCTAGTGAAGAGACCCAGTACTTC

V gene: TRBV30
D gene: NA
CDR3 length: 14
clone size: once
J gene: TRBJ2-1
CDR3 protein: CAGSTSSSYNEQFF
CDR3 DNA: TGTGCCGGGTCGACTTCTAGCTCCTACAATGAGCAGTTCTTC

V gene: TRBV2
D gene: NA
CDR3 length: 14
clone size: NA
J gene: TRBJ1-2
CDR3 protein: CASSVNRDGNGYTF
CDR3 DNA: TGTGCCAGCAGCGTGAACCGGGACGGCAATGGCTACACCTTC

V gene: TRBV10-3
D gene: NA
CDR3 length: 15
clone size: NA
J gene: TRBJ2-4
CDR3 protein: CAISENTDGGNIQYF
CDR3 DNA: TGTGCCATCAGTGAAAACACGGACGGGGGAAACATTCAGTACTTC

V gene: TRBV5-1
D gene: TRBD2
CDR3 length: 14
clone size: NA
J gene: TRBJ2-7
CDR3 protein: CASSHPLAGDEQYF
CDR3 DNA: TGCGCCAGCAGCCACCCCCTAGCGGGAGACGAGCAGTACTTC

V gene: TRBV10-2
D gene: NA
CDR3 length: 18
clone size: NA
J gene: TRBJ2-1
CDR3 protein: CASSESPMGGRRYNEQFF
CDR3 DNA: TGCGCCAGCAGTGAGAGCCCTATGGGGGGGCGTAGGTACAATGAGCAGTTCTTC

V gene: TRBV11-3
D gene: NA
CDR3 length: 14
clone size: NA
J gene: TRBJ2-7
CDR3 protein: CASSPRGWSYEQYF
CDR3 DNA: TGTGCCAGCAGCCCACGAGGGTGGTCCTACGAGCAGTACTTC